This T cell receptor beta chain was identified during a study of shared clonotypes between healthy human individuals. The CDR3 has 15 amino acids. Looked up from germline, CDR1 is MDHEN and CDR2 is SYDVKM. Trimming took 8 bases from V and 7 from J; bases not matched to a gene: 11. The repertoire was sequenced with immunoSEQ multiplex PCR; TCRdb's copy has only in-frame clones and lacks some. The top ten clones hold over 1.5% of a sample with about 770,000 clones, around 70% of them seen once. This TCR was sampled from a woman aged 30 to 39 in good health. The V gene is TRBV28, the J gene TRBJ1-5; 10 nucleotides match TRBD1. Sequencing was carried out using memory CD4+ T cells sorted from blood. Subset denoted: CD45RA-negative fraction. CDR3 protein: CASCPRQGAWQPQHF. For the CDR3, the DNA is TGTGCCAGCTGCCCCCGACAGGGGGCTTGGCAGCCCCAGCATTTT.